This entry describes one TCR beta chain. No antigen is known for it. The sample belongs to a study of blood T cells in healthy people across ages. On the study more broadly: Template switching recovered approximately one barcoded beta molecule for every two T cells.

The trim removed 1 base at V and 1 base at J, leaving 9 bases unmatched. Germline CDR1 reads LGHNA; CDR2 reads YSLEER. The CDR3 runs 18 residues. Study-wide results and caveats: Estimated diversity, derived from one million T cells, was regarded as an underestimate.

A J-beta primer mix and a sample-barcoded 5' primer were used in a second PCR of roughly 7 to 12 cycles. TCRdb fed the 5' RACE reads into MiXCR, producing one record per CDR3 protein. The profile shows 1.5 million to 2 million distinct CDR3 sequences, around 50% of them singletons. Every sample yielded at least 6.5 million isolated PBMCs. Per individual sample, total RNA of at least 5 micrograms was extracted. The clonotype was recovered from a woman in her thirties or forties in good health. The V gene is TRBV4-3, the J gene TRBJ2-3; 9 positions match TRBD2. The sequenced sample was blood. As DNA, the CDR3 is TGCGCCAGCAGCCAAGGGCTAGCGGGGATGACTGGCACAGATACGCAGTATTTT. Translation gives CASSQGLAGMTGTDTQYF.